This T cell receptor (beta chain) came from a study of cytomegalovirus exposure and HLA in healthy donors. Study-wide background: Researchers found that under 90% of over 350 genotyped donors fell within the Caucasian-associated ancestry cluster.

About this clone itself: Its specificity is unknown.

PCR amplification relied on 60 Vbeta primers (plus 13 Jbeta primers). The repertoire was sequenced with immunoSEQ multiplex PCR; TCRdb's copy has only in-frame clones and lacks some. The sample lists some 140,000 clones, over 70% occurring once. Findings and limits, study-wide: For TCR beta chains, V- and J-gene trimming was later linked to a missense DCLRE1C variant. Sequencing probably produced one cluster of sequence variants that were highly shared. Reported performance of the classifier showed diagnosis of cytomegalovirus status with high specificity and sensitivity.

The ends lost 0 bases at V and 2 bases at J; junction bases unmatched: 1. The CDR3 length is 14 residues. Germline assignment: CDR1 SGHDT and CDR2 YYEEEE. The V call is TRBV5-6, the J call TRBJ1-2, with 7 bases lining up with TRBD1. Sequenced: PBMCs. This TCR came from a man between 35 and 55 years old in good health and CMV-seronegative. The CDR3 nucleotides are TGTGCCAGCAGCTTGGAGGGACAGAACTATGGCTACACCTTC. It is translated as CASSLEGQNYGYTF.